A selection of T cell receptor beta chains follows, all from one sample in a study of response to subunit inactivated influenza vaccine. TCRdb reprocessed the RT-PCR reads via MiXCR and lists one record per CDR3 protein. Among under 950,000 distinct CDR3 sequences listed, 21% were seen once. Here the sequenced sample was PBMCs from blood, taken roughly 5 days after vaccination. These TCRs come from a man over 45 who received an inactivated influenza vaccine. Each CDR3 is given with its conserved first and last residue. The D gene is left open where the match is weak. Size tells how often a clone was seen (once, few, many) or the class of an expanded clone, and some rows leave it out.

size	V	J	D	CDR3	DNA
few	TRBV19	TRBJ2-1	.	CASSNLVRFNEQFF	TGTGCCAGTAGCAACCTCGTCAGGTTCAATGAGCAGTTCTTC
.	TRBV28	TRBJ2-3	TRBD1	CASSMTGLTDTQYF	TGTGCCAGCAGTATGACAGGGTTGACAGATACGCAGTATTTT
few	TRBV6-5	TRBJ2-2	.	CASSYSVDTGELFF	TGTGCCAGCAGTTACTCGGTCGACACCGGGGAGCTGTTTTTT
.	TRBV29-1	TRBJ1-1	TRBD1	CSTGSGGTEAFF	TGCAGCACGGGGTCAGGGGGCACTGAAGCTTTCTTT
few	TRBV19	TRBJ2-1	.	CASSINDGANEQFF	TGTGCCAGTAGTATCAACGATGGCGCGAATGAGCAGTTCTTC
.	TRBV29-1	TRBJ1-2	.	CSVGDKNYGYTF	TGCAGCGTGGGCGACAAGAACTATGGCTACACCTTC
few	TRBV29-1	TRBJ2-1	TRBD2	CSVDPGTSGYYNEQFF	TGCAGCGTTGATCCGGGAACTAGCGGATATTACAATGAGCAGTTCTTC
few	TRBV6-1	TRBJ1-2	.	CASSTLRQGRGGYTF	TGTGCCAGCAGTACCCTGAGGCAGGGGCGAGGAGGCTACACCTTC
.	TRBV12-3/TRBV12-4	TRBJ1-1	.	CATSNIGEAFF	TGTGCCACATCAAACATAGGGGAAGCTTTCTTT
.	TRBV12-3/TRBV12-4	TRBJ2-5	.	CASSWVQGGETQYF	TGTGCCAGCAGCTGGGTCCAGGGGGGCGAGACCCAGTACTTC
few	TRBV5-1	TRBJ2-2	.	CASSFRDTTTGELFF	TGCGCCAGCAGCTTCAGGGACACCACAACCGGGGAGCTGTTTTTT
.	TRBV12-3/TRBV12-4	TRBJ2-2	.	CASSFRPLGTGELFF	TGTGCCAGCAGTTTCCGACCTCTGGGCACCGGGGAGCTGTTTTTT
few	TRBV12-3/TRBV12-4	TRBJ2-5	TRBD2	CASSLALGGGGETQYF	TGTGCCAGCAGTTTAGCGTTGGGCGGGGGAGGAGAGACCCAGTACTTC
few	TRBV11-2	TRBJ2-4	.	CASRLLAPPGAKNIQYF	TGTGCCAGCAGACTCCTAGCGCCGCCAGGAGCCAAAAACATTCAGTACTTC
few	TRBV20-1	TRBJ2-1	.	CSARDLAEYNEQFF	TGCAGTGCTAGAGATCTGGCAGAATACAATGAGCAGTTCTTC